The clone carrying this TCR beta chain appeared a single time. The antigen remains undetermined. TCR beta libraries were prepared from cDNA with unique molecular identifiers. Using its own MiXCR run on the PCR reads, TCRdb lists one record per CDR3 protein. The data contain some 890,000 distinct CDR3 sequences, roughly half of them singletons. CDR1 is SNHLY, CDR2 FYNNEI, per germline. The CDR3 spans 14 residues. Losses at the gene ends were 9 bases for V and 11 bases for J; bases not matched to a gene: 16. The data were obtained in a study of post-analysis software for immune sequencing data. About the research overall: Relapsing-remitting, secondary progressive and progressive-relapsing forms made up the multiple sclerosis disease courses.

General observations from the study: Compared with controls, patients had more of about 5 TRBV segments, including TRBV5-6, TRBV5-1 and TRBV20-1.

Sequencing used blood. The chain has TRBV2 and TRBJ2-5, with 9 bases that match TRBD2. This sequence was found in a girl aged 5-17 years with multiple sclerosis. The CDR3 bases are TGTGCCAGGAGGGATAGCGGGAGTCACAATGAGCAGTACTTC. Amino acid sequence: CARRDSGSHNEQYF.